This TCR beta chain was documented in a study of OX40 agonist ivuxolimab in advanced cancers. Data came from immunoSEQ multiplex PCR; TCRdb stores just in-frame clones and leaves some out. The repertoire holds some 140,000 clones, with about nine tenths as singletons. CDR3 length equals 15 residues. The V segment lost 5 bases and the J segment 3 bases; nucleotides outside the gene matches: 11. Germline loops: CDR1 SGHRS, CDR2 YFSETQ. This specimen was CD4+ or CD8+ T cells sorted from blood, taken in a trial of the OX40 agonist ivuxolimab. The chain has TRBV5-1 and TRBJ2-7; TRBD2 aligns across 7 bases. The TCR comes from an adult with an advanced solid tumor such as melanoma, head and neck, liver or kidney cancer. CDR3 residues: CASSESSGMFYEQYF. CDR3 nucleotides: TGCGCCAGCAGTGAGTCGAGCGGGATGTTCTACGAGCAGTACTTC.